Below, 16 T cell receptor beta chains from the same sample are listed, as sequenced in a study of regulatory T cells in long-lasting Graves disease (dated by TCRdb to 2020 to 2023). Library preparation employed multiplex PCR. TCRdb shows the sequencer as Illumina HiSeq 4000. TCR beta libraries were built with iRepertoire HTBI primers and Arm-PCR amplification of CDR3 regions. TCRdb redid the processing of the public reads, applying fastp at Q25 and MiXCR, and retained in-frame beta chains. Every distinct CDR3 protein forms one entry, paired with its most common genes and DNA. The sample includes about 460,000 distinct CDR3 sequences, with 12% to 15% observed a single time. The ten top clones hold around a sixth of the sample. This specimen's time point label, interpreted: newly diagnosed GD, antithyroid drugs for less than 3 months. RNA was extracted from PBMCs in TRIzol for both TCR sequencing and RNA sequencing.

A further study also used this sample, focusing on T cells in Graves' hyperthyroidism and ophthalmopathy.

The specimen comprised peripheral blood mononuclear cells (PBMCs), sampled at new diagnosis, from a patient treated with antithyroid drugs. The receptors derive from a woman aged 50 to 60 with Graves disease. Donor details come from another sample of the same person, matched by shared clones.

The rearrangement uses TRBV6-1 and TRBJ1-1; D is undetermined. Germline loops: CDR1 MNHNS, CDR2 SASEGT. V was trimmed by 0 bases and J by 3 bases, leaving 14 bases between them. The CDR3 runs to 16 residues. As DNA, the CDR3 is TGTGCCAGCAGTGAAGCCCTCCTGCAGCGCGACACTGAAGCTTTCTTT. Translating it yields CASSEALLQRDTEAFF.

This clonotype was seen repeatedly, ten times or more. V gene TRBV28 combines with J gene TRBJ2-5; TRBD1 agrees at 8 bases. Germline lookup yields CDR1 MDHEN and CDR2 SYDVKM. V gave up 2 bases and J gave up 6 bases; unmatched junction bases: 2. The length of the CDR3 is 13 residues. As DNA, the CDR3 is TGTGCCAGCAGTTTACAGGGGGCAAAGACCCAGTACTTC. Encoded protein: CASSLQGAKTQYF.

This clonotype was seen many times. The rearrangement uses TRBV13 and TRBJ2-1; TRBD2 agrees at 7 bases. CDR1 and CDR2 (germline): PRHDT, FYEKMQ (reference sequence). V lost 3 bases to trimming and J lost 11 bases; unmatched junction nucleotides: 10. The CDR3 totals 14 residues. The CDR3 DNA reads TGTGCCAGCAGCTTCGAGACTAGCAGCCGCAAGCAGTTCTTC. This gives the protein CASSFETSSRKQFF.

V is TRBV5-1 and J is TRBJ1-2, with 7 bases lining up with TRBD1. Germline CDR1 reads SGHRS; CDR2 reads YFSETQ. This CDR3 is built from 15 residues. V dropped 4 bases and J dropped 3; count of bases not matched to a gene: 9. CDR3 bases: TGCGCCAGCAGCCAGGGCCAAACAGGGGACTATGGCTACACCTTC. Translated: CASSQGQTGDYGYTF.

This clonotype was observed many times. This rearrangement joins TRBV27 to TRBJ2-1; D remains unclear. Per the germline V gene, CDR1 is MNHEY and CDR2 is SMNVEV (reference sequence). The CDR3 sequence is 14 residues long. Trimming removed 5 bases from V and 5 bases from J, with 13 bases in between. This chain's CDR3 is CASSPQLPHNEQFF. DNA of the CDR3: TGTGCCAGCAGTCCCCAACTGCCTCACAATGAGCAGTTCTTC.

The rearrangement links TRBV12-3 or TRBV12-4 to TRBJ2-4; D gene unclear. The V gene lost 6 bases and the J gene lost 9 bases, with 12 bases spanning the gap. The CDR3 contains 12 residues. CDR3 protein: CASSPQESIQYF. The DNA for the CDR3 is TGTGCCAGCAGCCCCCAGGAAAGCATTCAGTACTTC.

In this sample, this clonotype turned up many times. This chain connects TRBV28 to TRBJ2-1; TRBD2 matches 13 bases. V lost 7 bases, J lost 9 bases, and 12 bases stayed unmatched. The V gene's germline CDR1 is MDHEN and CDR2 SYDVKM. CDR3 length equals 16 residues. Here the CDR3 DNA reads TGTGCCAGCATCACCTGGGGACTAGCGGGATCGGTTGAGCAGTTCTTC. As protein: CASITWGLAGSVEQFF.

This clonotype was seen ten or more times. V gene TRBV9 combines with J gene TRBJ1-1; D unresolved. This CDR3 contains 15 residues. The germline V gene encodes CDR1 SGDLS and CDR2 YYNGEE. Deletions cut 3 bases from V and 0 bases from J, with 12 bases between. The CDR3 sequence is CASSGTPRMNTEAFF. DNA for the CDR3: TGTGCCAGCAGCGGGACCCCGCGCATGAACACTGAAGCTTTCTTT.

V and J are TRBV6-1 and TRBJ2-7; D is perhaps TRBD1 (6 bases). The CDR3 loop spans 13 amino acids. Germline CDR1 MNHNS, CDR2 SASEGT. V was clipped by 6 bases and J by 2 bases, with 11 bases between them. For the CDR3, the DNA is TGTGCCAGCAGAGGGGGTTCCACCTACGAGCAGTACTTC. Translation: CASRGGSTYEQYF.

This clonotype was observed a few times. This chain connects TRBV13 to TRBJ2-1; 13 bases agree with TRBD2. Germline V gives CDR1 PRHDT, CDR2 FYEKMQ (reference sequence). The length of the CDR3 is 16 residues. With 6 bases clipped from V and 10 bases from J, the junction kept 12 bases outside the gene matches. In DNA form, the CDR3 reads TGTGCCAGCAGTCCATCCTCGGGGACTAGCGGGATAGAGCAGTTCTTC. This codes for CASSPSSGTSGIEQFF.

The gene calls are TRBV7-2 and TRBJ2-7; D may match TRBD1 or TRBD2 (6 bases each). CDR1 is SGHTA, CDR2 FQGNSA, per germline. This CDR3 is built from 15 residues. V lost 2 bases and J 3 bases, leaving 14 bases between the germline ends. CDR3 protein: CASSLQGGFNYEQYF. In DNA, the CDR3 is TGTGCCAGCAGCTTACAAGGGGGGTTCAACTACGAGCAGTACTTC.

V gene TRBV29-1 combines with J gene TRBJ1-1; weak D call: TRBD1 (5 bases). V lost 1 base and J lost 7, with 13 bases in between. The CDR3 has 13 residues. CDR1 and CDR2 (germline): SQVTM, ANQGSEA. CDR3 residues: CSVEVWQGNEAFF. The CDR3 DNA follows: TGCAGCGTTGAAGTTTGGCAGGGAAATGAAGCTTTCTTT.

This clonotype was observed a handful of times. J is TRBJ1-1 and V is TRBV11-1; D uncertain. The V end lost 5 bases, the J end lost 1 base, and 14 bases lay between the germline ends. Germline assignment: CDR1 SGHAT and CDR2 FQDESV (reference sequence). The CDR3 is 15 amino acids. The CDR3 is CASSLHPGKNTEAFF. The CDR3 DNA is TGTGCCAGCAGCCTACACCCCGGCAAGAACACTGAAGCTTTCTTT.

This clonotype was seen a few times. The V call is TRBV14, the J call TRBJ2-7; 9 positions match TRBD2. Trimming took 3 bases from V and 3 from J; bases not matched to a gene: 15. The CDR3 is 18 amino acids. The germline gives CDR1 SGHDN, CDR2 FVKESK. DNA for the CDR3: TGTGCCAGCAGCCAGTTTTATTTCGGGGGTAGCGGGAGCTACGAGCAGTACTTC. As protein: CASSQFYFGGSGSYEQYF.

Ten or more counts support this clonotype. The V gene is TRBV12-3 or TRBV12-4, the J gene TRBJ2-7, with 8 nucleotides matching TRBD2. V trimming: 6 bases; J trimming: 0 bases; junction bases outside the gene matches: 7. The CDR3 sequence is 15 residues long. The CDR3 region has the DNA TGTGCCAGCAGCTCACTAGCGGAGAGCTCCTACGAGCAGTACTTC. This codes for CASSSLAESSYEQYF.

This clonotype was recorded only once. A single base is all that separates this from a far larger clone, so a read error is likely. The chain employs TRBV2 and TRBJ2-7; unclear D gene. V was clipped by 3 bases and J by 7 bases, with 10 bases between them. CDR3 size: 12 residues. CDR1 and CDR2 from the germline V gene are SNHLY and FYNNEI. The CDR3, as DNA: TGTGCCAGCAGTGATGATAAAAATGAGCAGTACTTC. Residues: CASSDDKNEQYF.